The clone carrying this T cell receptor (beta chain) came up a few times. Its antigen is unidentified. The sample is drawn from a study of response to subunit inactivated influenza vaccine. Broader study findings: Seasonal influenza vaccination, on each occasion, was suggested by the authors to recruit few new T cells.

MiXCR was run by TCRdb on the RT-PCR reads, yielding one entry per CDR3 protein. This sample carries roughly 650,000 distinct CDR3 sequences, 14% of them seen once, and the ten largest clones take 6% to 9.5%. The CDR3 sequence is 13 residues long. Trimming took off 5 bases at V and 9 bases at J, with 13 bases between the two ends. Germline V CDR1 and CDR2: KGHDR, SFDVKD. This specimen consisted of PBMCs from blood, obtained less than 15 days before vaccination. This TCR was recovered from a man aged 50 to 59 who received an inactivated influenza vaccine. The V call is TRBV24-1, the J call TRBJ2-1; unclear D gene. The CDR3 sequence: CATSGTGSIEQFF. In DNA, the CDR3 is TGTGCCACCAGTGGGACCGGTAGCATTGAGCAGTTCTTC.